A single sample is the source of the 3 T cell receptor beta chains below, sequenced in a study of blood T cells in healthy people across ages. Together with a sample-barcoded 5' primer, a J-beta primer mix was included in a second PCR lasting about 6 to 11 cycles. A single record per CDR3 protein comes from TCRdb applying MiXCR to the 5' RACE reads. The sample consists of roughly 1.9 million distinct CDR3 sequences, about two fifths of them appearing once. Sequenced: blood. Every receptor here comes from a human donor in good health.

This clonotype was picked up a small number of times. CDR3 region: CASSLSPSTNEQFF. The CDR3 region has the DNA TGTGCCAGCAGTTTATCCCCCAGTACCAATGAGCAGTTCTTC. The chain joins TRBV12-3 or TRBV12-4 to TRBJ2-1; D not resolved. Trimming stripped 2 bases from V and 6 bases from J, with 11 bases between. The CDR3 is 14 residues long.

V usage is TRBV5-1 and J usage is TRBJ1-1; D is ambiguous. The V end lost 4 bases, the J end lost 4 bases, and 14 bases lay between the germline ends. The CDR3 consists of 14 residues. Germline V gene lookup returns CDR1 SGHRS and CDR2 YFSETQ. In DNA form, the CDR3 reads TGCGCCAGCAGCCCTAGGACCATTGGCACTGAAGCTTTCTTT. Translated: CASSPRTIGTEAFF.

The genes are TRBV29-1 and TRBJ1-4; D remains ambiguous. Trimming took off 4 bases at V and 4 bases at J, with 13 bases between the two ends. The CDR3 spans 14 residues. From germline, CDR1 is SQVTM and CDR2 ANQGSEA. Here the CDR3 DNA reads TGCAGCGTTGGGGCGACTGGAGTTAATGAAAAACTGTTTTTT. As protein: CSVGATGVNEKLFF.